This T cell receptor beta chain was sequenced in a study of CD8 T cells in ankylosing spondylitis. Study-level points and caveats: Before this, some motif variants had been reported in reactive arthritis synovial fluid and blood. Within peripheral blood, clones linked to disease were CD8+ and relatively rare. A motif in TCR beta, a set of eight or nine highly homologous variants, appeared characteristic of ankylosing spondylitis blood. Researchers reportedly found disease-linked clones significantly enriched in matched ankylosing spondylitis synovial fluid.

Note on this clonotype: As yet, its antigen is unknown.

This CDR3 region has 15 residues. The junction had 8 bases not matched to a gene; V was cut back by 3 bases and J by 6 bases. Germline loops: CDR1 LGHDT, CDR2 YNNKEL (reference sequence). In making TCR beta libraries, quantitative 5'-RACE with molecular barcodes was used. One entry per CDR3 protein results from TCRdb running MiXCR on the 5' RACE reads. The table has 500,000 to 550,000 distinct CDR3 sequences, roughly an eighth seen once. This receptor was taken from a male donor with ankylosing spondylitis. The specimen sequenced was blood, either unsorted or a sorted T cell fraction (not recorded which). The chain joins TRBV3-1 to TRBJ1-5; 7 bases are shared with TRBD1. The CDR3 DNA reads TGTGCCAGCAGCCAGATAGACAGGGCGCCTCAGCCCCAGCATTTT. It specifies CASSQIDRAPQPQHF.